The rows below give T cell receptor beta chains drawn from one sample of a study of shared clonotypes between healthy human individuals. The repertoire was sequenced with immunoSEQ multiplex PCR; TCRdb's copy has only in-frame clones and lacks some. Of about a million clones detected, 77% appear once; the ten largest clones hold over 0.8%. Source material: memory CD4+ T cells from PBMCs. All receptors come from a man aged 18 to 35 in good health. Some clones in this sample may be carry-over from other donors' samples. Each CDR3 is given with its conserved first and last residue. Each record gives: clone size, J gene, D gene, V gene, CDR3 DNA, CDR3 protein. A D gene is named only where the DNA matches it firmly. Not all rows give a size; the values are once, few, many and, for expanded clones, a class.

size: -; J: TRBJ2-2; D: TRBD2; V: TRBV14; DNA: TGTGCCAGCAGCCGGGGACTAGCGGGAGGACGGAACACCGGGGAGCTGTTTTTT; CDR3: CASSRGLAGGRNTGELFF
size: -; J: TRBJ2-3; D: TRBD2; V: TRBV7-9; DNA: TGTGCCAGCAGCCCCCTGGGACTAGCGGGAGTCGGGGATACGCAGTATTTT; CDR3: CASSPLGLAGVGDTQYF
size: -; J: TRBJ2-4; D: TRBD2; V: TRBV13; DNA: TGTGCCAGCACCTCGTACGTCTTGGGGACTAGGGGCTTAGCCAAAAACATTCAGTACTTC; CDR3: CASTSYVLGTRGLAKNIQYF
size: few; J: TRBJ2-1; D: -; V: TRBV7-8; DNA: TGTGCCAGCAGCTTAGTCCTTGACAACTACAATGAGCAGTTCTTC; CDR3: CASSLVLDNYNEQFF
size: -; J: TRBJ2-7; D: -; V: TRBV27; DNA: TGTGCCAGCAGTTTAGACAAGGCCTACGAGCAGTACTTC; CDR3: CASSLDKAYEQYF
size: -; J: TRBJ2-5; D: TRBD2; V: TRBV2; DNA: TGTGCCAGCAGGTGGGAGCGGGAGGGCCCCCAAGAGACCCAGTACTTC; CDR3: CASRWEREGPQETQYF
size: -; J: TRBJ2-1; D: TRBD1; V: TRBV7-2; DNA: TGTGCCAGCAGCTTAGAAGGGACAGCAAACAATGAGCAGTTCTTC; CDR3: CASSLEGTANNEQFF
size: -; J: TRBJ1-3; D: -; V: TRBV7-2; DNA: TGTGCCAGCAGCTGGGACGGATTCTCTGGAAACACCATATATTTT; CDR3: CASSWDGFSGNTIYF
size: -; J: TRBJ1-3; D: -; V: TRBV27; DNA: TGTGCCAGCAGTTCCTATGTCGGAAACACCATATATTTT; CDR3: CASSSYVGNTIYF
size: -; J: TRBJ1-5; D: -; V: TRBV9; DNA: TGTGCCAGCGGGCAGCCCCAGCATTTT; CDR3: CASGQPQHF
size: -; J: TRBJ1-5; D: -; V: TRBV5-1; DNA: TGCGCCAGCAGCGTACAGGTTGGTCAGCCCCAGCATTTT; CDR3: CASSVQVGQPQHF
size: -; J: TRBJ2-3; D: -; V: TRBV9; DNA: TGTGCCAGCAGCGTACTTCGCCGGGTCACAGATACGCAGTATTTT; CDR3: CASSVLRRVTDTQYF
size: -; J: TRBJ1-2; D: -; V: TRBV4-2; DNA: TGTGCCAGCAGCCCGCCTACCACGGGCCATGGCTACACCTTC; CDR3: CASSPPTTGHGYTF
size: -; J: TRBJ1-2; D: -; V: TRBV7-6; DNA: TGTGCCAGCAGCTTAGTAGCTGCTAACTATGGCTACACCTTC; CDR3: CASSLVAANYGYTF
size: -; J: TRBJ2-1; D: TRBD2; V: TRBV2; DNA: TGTGCCAGCAGTGAAGTGGGACTAGCGGGAGAGCCTGAGCAGTTCTTC; CDR3: CASSEVGLAGEPEQFF
size: -; J: TRBJ2-2; D: TRBD2; V: TRBV6-5; DNA: TGTGCCAGCAGTTATGAATCGGGGGGCGGGGAGCTGTTTTTT; CDR3: CASSYESGGGELFF
size: -; J: TRBJ1-1; D: -; V: TRBV27; DNA: TGTGCCAGCAGTTTTAGTCGGACAGCAAGGGACACTGAAGCTTTCTTT; CDR3: CASSFSRTARDTEAFF
size: -; J: TRBJ1-3; D: -; V: TRBV7-8; DNA: TGTGCCAGCCGCGAGGCAGGGGCACCTTTAAGCTCTGGAAACACCATATATTTT; CDR3: CASREAGAPLSSGNTIYF
size: -; J: TRBJ1-1; D: -; V: TRBV28; DNA: TGTGCCAGTGTGCTAGCCCCGGGCAGAAGAAACACTGAAGCTTTCTTT; CDR3: CASVLAPGRRNTEAFF
size: few; J: TRBJ2-1; D: TRBD2; V: TRBV10-3; DNA: TGTGCCATCAGCGGGACTAGCGGGAGGTACAATGAGCAGTTCTTC; CDR3: CAISGTSGRYNEQFF
size: many; J: TRBJ1-2; D: -; V: TRBV29-1; DNA: TGCAGCGTTGAAGTGGTCGGGCGGAATCGTGGCTACACCTTC; CDR3: CSVEVVGRNRGYTF
size: -; J: TRBJ2-3; D: -; V: TRBV5-4; DNA: TGTGCCAGCAGCTTGGCCTCCAGTTCCGATACGCAGTATTTT; CDR3: CASSLASSSDTQYF
size: -; J: TRBJ1-5; D: -; V: TRBV15; DNA: TGTGCCACCAGCAGAGATAATCAGCCCCAGCATTTT; CDR3: CATSRDNQPQHF
size: few; J: TRBJ1-1; D: TRBD1; V: TRBV5-1; DNA: TGCGCCAGCAGCTACAGGACAGGTGCCTCTGAAGCTTTCTTT; CDR3: CASSYRTGASEAFF
size: few; J: TRBJ1-3; D: -; V: TRBV11-1; DNA: TGTGCCAGCAGCTCCCCCCGAACTGCCGCCTTCTCTGGAAACACCATATATTTT; CDR3: CASSSPRTAAFSGNTIYF
size: few; J: TRBJ1-1; D: -; V: TRBV7-2; DNA: TGTGCCAGCAGCTACTACAGCGCTGAAGCTTTCTTT; CDR3: CASSYYSAEAFF
size: -; J: TRBJ1-2; D: TRBD1; V: TRBV6-5; DNA: TGTGCCAGCAGTTCGAAACGAGGCAGGGGGCTTGGCTACACCTTC; CDR3: CASSSKRGRGLGYTF
size: -; J: TRBJ2-1; D: -; V: TRBV29-1; DNA: TGCAGCGCCCACGCGGCGGGCCCTGAGTTCTTC; CDR3: CSAHAAGPEFF
size: -; J: TRBJ1-2; D: -; V: TRBV15; DNA: TGTGCCACCAGCATGATAGGAGGTGACTATGGCTACACCTTC; CDR3: CATSMIGGDYGYTF
size: -; J: TRBJ2-7; D: -; V: TRBV7-9; DNA: TGTGCCAGCAGCTTACATTGGGAGCTCCCCTACGAGCAGTACTTC; CDR3: CASSLHWELPYEQYF
size: -; J: TRBJ2-7; D: -; V: TRBV28; DNA: TGTGCCAGCAGTTCCCCTTCGACAGGTCACGAGCAGTACTTC; CDR3: CASSSPSTGHEQYF
size: -; J: TRBJ2-5; D: TRBD1; V: TRBV7-6; DNA: TGTGCCAGCAGCTCCCACCGTTGGGGACAGGGGGCCACAGAGACCCAGTACTTC; CDR3: CASSSHRWGQGATETQYF
size: -; J: TRBJ2-2; D: TRBD2; V: TRBV6-1; DNA: TGTGCCAGCCGTCGGACTAGCGGATACACCGGGGAGCTGTTTTTT; CDR3: CASRRTSGYTGELFF
size: once; J: TRBJ1-5; D: TRBD1; V: TRBV28; DNA: TGTGCCAGCACAAACCGACAGGGGGCAGGCCAGCCCCAGCATTTT; CDR3: CASTNRQGAGQPQHF
size: -; J: TRBJ1-2; D: -; V: TRBV9; DNA: TGTGCCAGCAGTGTTGACGGTTATGGCTACACCTTC; CDR3: CASSVDGYGYTF
size: -; J: TRBJ1-1; D: -; V: TRBV19; DNA: TGTGCCAGTAGTATCCTCGGACCGAGATCCACTGAAGCTTTCTTT; CDR3: CASSILGPRSTEAFF
size: once; J: TRBJ2-1; D: TRBD2; V: TRBV4-1; DNA: TGCGCCAGCAGCCGATCTAGCGGGAGGGCTCGGGGTGAGCAGTTCTTC; CDR3: CASSRSSGRARGEQFF
size: -; J: TRBJ1-5; D: TRBD1; V: TRBV27; DNA: TGTGCCAGCAGGGCACGTCCGGAGGGGGCGACGCAGCCCCAGCATTTT; CDR3: CASRARPEGATQPQHF
size: -; J: TRBJ2-3; D: -; V: TRBV14; DNA: TGTGCCAGCAGCCAGCGGGTCTGGGCAGATACGCAGTATTTT; CDR3: CASSQRVWADTQYF
size: -; J: TRBJ1-5; D: -; V: TRBV6-6; DNA: TGTGCCAGCAGGGACAGCCGAACCCCCAATCAGCCCCAGCATTTT; CDR3: CASRDSRTPNQPQHF
size: -; J: TRBJ1-2; D: -; V: TRBV6-1; DNA: TGTGCCAGCAGTGAAGACCTGGGCTCCAACTATGGCTACACCTTC; CDR3: CASSEDLGSNYGYTF
size: -; J: TRBJ2-7; D: TRBD2; V: TRBV14; DNA: TGTGCCAGCAGCCAAGGACTAGCGGGACCCTACGAGCAGTACTTC; CDR3: CASSQGLAGPYEQYF
size: -; J: TRBJ1-1; D: -; V: TRBV28; DNA: TGTGCCAGCTGGGAAAGAACCAACACTGAAGCTTTCTTT; CDR3: CASWERTNTEAFF
size: -; J: TRBJ1-1; D: -; V: TRBV6-4; DNA: TGTGCCAGCAGTGCCCGGGGGGACACTGAAGCTTTCTTT; CDR3: CASSARGDTEAFF
size: -; J: TRBJ1-4; D: -; V: TRBV4-2; DNA: TGTGCCAGCAGCCAAGCGGAAACGGCTAATGAAAAACTGTTTTTT; CDR3: CASSQAETANEKLFF
size: once; J: TRBJ2-1; D: TRBD2; V: TRBV28; DNA: TGTGCCAGCACCGCGGGAGGGACGTACAATGAGCAGTTCTTC; CDR3: CASTAGGTYNEQFF
size: -; J: TRBJ2-1; D: -; V: TRBV5-1; DNA: TGCGCCAGCAGCTTCAGAAGGGCCGATGAGCAGTTCTTC; CDR3: CASSFRRADEQFF
size: -; J: TRBJ2-3; D: TRBD2; V: TRBV5-8; DNA: TGTGCCAGCAGCTTGGGGCTAGCGGGAGGTTCTAGCACAGATACGCAGTATTTT; CDR3: CASSLGLAGGSSTDTQYF
size: -; J: TRBJ2-2; D: -; V: TRBV30; DNA: TGTGCCTGGAGTTTGGTAGCGGCGAACACCGGGGAGCTGTTTTTT; CDR3: CAWSLVAANTGELFF
size: -; J: TRBJ2-5; D: -; V: TRBV9; DNA: TGTGCCAGCAGCCCTGATGGTTTGGAGACCCAGTACTTC; CDR3: CASSPDGLETQYF
size: -; J: TRBJ2-7; D: -; V: TRBV27; DNA: TGTGCCAGCAGCCGAACGGACAGAGACTCCTACGAGCAGTACTTC; CDR3: CASSRTDRDSYEQYF
size: -; J: TRBJ2-3; D: -; V: TRBV28; DNA: TGTGCCAGCAGTTCACCCTCCGGGGGGCCCCGCACAGATACGCAGTATTTT; CDR3: CASSSPSGGPRTDTQYF
size: -; J: TRBJ1-5; D: TRBD1; V: TRBV2; DNA: TGTGCCAGCAGCTTGGACGGACAGGATCAGCCCCAGCATTTT; CDR3: CASSLDGQDQPQHF
size: -; J: TRBJ1-3; D: -; V: TRBV9; DNA: TGTGCCAGCAGCCCCGGACTCCTTGGAAACACCATATATTTT; CDR3: CASSPGLLGNTIYF